Given below is one T cell receptor (beta chain) in context. Its antigen remains unidentified. This record comes from a study of early T cells in non-severe SARS-CoV-2 infection. Study overall: The sequenced material was bulk RNA from unsorted whole blood, and its chains were unpaired. Study-wide findings and caveats: The matching step, a VDJdb search, favored anti-spike CD8 responses and missed private and CD4 specificities.

Unique molecular identifier tags were affixed to discrete cDNA molecules. One entry per CDR3 protein, called by TCRdb with MiXCR from the 5' RACE reads. The repertoire holds about 80,000 distinct CDR3 sequences, with over 9% as singletons. The CDR3 extends over 16 amino acids. Germline lookup yields CDR1 LGHNA and CDR2 YNFKEQ. The V and J ends lost 4 bases and 1 base respectively, with 16 bases between them. The gene calls are TRBV4-2 and TRBJ1-1, with D possibly matching TRBD1 (6 bases). What was sequenced was whole blood. The receptor was isolated from an adult who was a healthcare worker with PCR-confirmed SARS-CoV-2 infection or an uninfected control (not recorded which). CDR3 protein: CASSPFRRGKNTEAFF. The CDR3 region has the DNA TGTGCCAGCAGCCCATTCCGCAGGGGCAAGAACACTGAAGCTTTCTTT.